The text below deals with one T cell receptor beta chain. Original methodology: How many nucleated cells were present was estimated from reference gene primer amplification. Sequenced by immunoSEQ multiplex PCR; TCRdb stores in-frame clones only, minus some. V, J and clone size derive from that table, while D and trimming were established from the DNA sequence. There are about 100,000 clones in the sample; around four fifths occur only once, and roughly 13% lies in the top ten. This sample was taken from a study of blood T cell repertoires in COVID-19. Across the whole study: Sites in the United States, Italy and Spain provided acute and convalescent COVID-19 samples.

V gave up 2 bases and J gave up 10 bases, with 21 bases separating them. CDR1 and CDR2 (germline): SGHNT, YENEEA. The length of the CDR3 is 15 residues. The clonotype comes from a man aged 45 to 65 with active or convalescent COVID-19. V and J are TRBV11-3 and TRBJ2-7; maybe TRBD2 (5 bases). Input material: peripheral blood. Here the CDR3 reads CASSLRERSPKGQYF. For the CDR3, the DNA is TGTGCCAGCAGCTTAAGGGAGCGGTCCCCTAAGGGACAGTACTTC.